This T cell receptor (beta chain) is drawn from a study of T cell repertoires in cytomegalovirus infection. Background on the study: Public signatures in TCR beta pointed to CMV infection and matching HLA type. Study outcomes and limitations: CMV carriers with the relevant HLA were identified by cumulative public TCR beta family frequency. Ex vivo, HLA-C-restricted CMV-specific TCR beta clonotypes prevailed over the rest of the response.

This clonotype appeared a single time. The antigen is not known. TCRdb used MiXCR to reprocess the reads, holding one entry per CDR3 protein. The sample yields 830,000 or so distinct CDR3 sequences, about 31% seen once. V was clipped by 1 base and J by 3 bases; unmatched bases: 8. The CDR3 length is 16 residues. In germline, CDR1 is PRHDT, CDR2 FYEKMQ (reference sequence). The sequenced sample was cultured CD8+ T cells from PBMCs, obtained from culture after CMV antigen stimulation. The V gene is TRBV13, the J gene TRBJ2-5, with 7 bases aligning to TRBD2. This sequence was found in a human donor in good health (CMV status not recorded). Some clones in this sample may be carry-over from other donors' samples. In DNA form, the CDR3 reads TGTGCCAGCAGCTTAGAAACTAGTGGGGGGGAAGAGACCCAGTACTTC. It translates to CASSLETSGGEETQYF.